This T cell receptor (beta chain) comes out of a study of blood T cells in healthy people across ages. Then a second PCR, running roughly 7 to 11 cycles, was carried out with a sample-barcoded 5' primer and a J-beta primer mix. Each cDNA molecule received a tag from a template-switch adaptor that had 12 random nucleotides. MiXCR, run by TCRdb on the 5' RACE reads, gives a single entry per CDR3 protein. The sample holds about a million distinct CDR3 sequences, roughly 50% seen once. This clonotype was counted only a few times. Germline CDR1 and CDR2: MGHRA and YSYEKL. The V end was cut by 0 bases, the J end by 13 bases, with 12 bases between. CDR3 length: 13 amino acids.

The sample consisted of blood. The rearrangement joins TRBV4-1 to TRBJ2-2, with TRBD1 as a possible D gene (5 bases). This receptor was taken from a man in his thirties or forties in good health. The CDR3 is CASSQEVDSMLFF. Here the CDR3 DNA reads TGCGCCAGCAGCCAAGAAGTAGACAGCATGCTGTTTTTT.